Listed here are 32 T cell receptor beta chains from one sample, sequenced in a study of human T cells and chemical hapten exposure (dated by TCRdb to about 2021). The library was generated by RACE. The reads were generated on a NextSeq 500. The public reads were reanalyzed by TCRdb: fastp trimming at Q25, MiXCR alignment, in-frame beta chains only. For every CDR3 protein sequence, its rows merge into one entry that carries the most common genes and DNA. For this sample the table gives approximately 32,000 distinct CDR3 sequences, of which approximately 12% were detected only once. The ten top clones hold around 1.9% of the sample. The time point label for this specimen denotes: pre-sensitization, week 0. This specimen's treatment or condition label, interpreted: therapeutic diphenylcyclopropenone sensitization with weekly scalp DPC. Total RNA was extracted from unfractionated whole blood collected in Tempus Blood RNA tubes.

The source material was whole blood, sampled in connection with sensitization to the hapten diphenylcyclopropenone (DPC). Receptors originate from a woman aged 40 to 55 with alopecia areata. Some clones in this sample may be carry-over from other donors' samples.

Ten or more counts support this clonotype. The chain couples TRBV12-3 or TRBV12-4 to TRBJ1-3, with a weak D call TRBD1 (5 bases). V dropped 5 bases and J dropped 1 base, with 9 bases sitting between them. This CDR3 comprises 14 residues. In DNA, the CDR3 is TGTGCCAGCAGTGCTTCAGGGTCTGGAAACACCATATATTTT. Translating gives CASSASGSGNTIYF.

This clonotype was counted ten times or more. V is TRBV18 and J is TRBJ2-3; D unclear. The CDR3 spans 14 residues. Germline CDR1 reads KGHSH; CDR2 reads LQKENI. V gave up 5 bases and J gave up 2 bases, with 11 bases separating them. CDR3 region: CASSATQHTDTQYF. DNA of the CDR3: TGTGCCAGCTCAGCCACACAACACACAGATACGCAGTATTTT. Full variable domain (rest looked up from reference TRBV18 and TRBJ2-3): NAGVMQNPRHLVRRRGQEARLRCSPMKGHSHVYWYRQLPEEGLKFMVYLQKENIIDESGMPKERFSAEFPKEGPSILRIQQVVRGDSAAYFCASSATQHTDTQYFGPGTRLTVL.

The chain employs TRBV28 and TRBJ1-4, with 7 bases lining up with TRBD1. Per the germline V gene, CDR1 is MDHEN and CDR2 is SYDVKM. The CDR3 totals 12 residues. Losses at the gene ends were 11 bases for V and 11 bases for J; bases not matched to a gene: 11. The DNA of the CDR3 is TGTGCCTCAGGGGGTGATACTGGTAAACTGTTTTTT. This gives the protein CASGGDTGKLFF.

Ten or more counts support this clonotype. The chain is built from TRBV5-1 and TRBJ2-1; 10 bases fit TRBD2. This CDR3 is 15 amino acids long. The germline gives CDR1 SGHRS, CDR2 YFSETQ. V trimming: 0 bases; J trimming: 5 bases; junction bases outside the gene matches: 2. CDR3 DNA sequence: TGCGCCAGCAGCTTGGTGCTAGCGGGGGACAATGAGCAGTTCTTC. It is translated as CASSLVLAGDNEQFF.

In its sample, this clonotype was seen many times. This chain's CDR3 is CASSPTSWASNEQFF. The CDR3 DNA follows: TGTGCCAGCAGCCCGACTTCTTGGGCTAGCAATGAGCAGTTCTTC. This chain uses TRBV7-3 with TRBJ2-1; no definite D call. V dropped 5 bases and J dropped 6 bases, with 17 bases sitting between them. CDR3 size: 15 residues. Germline V CDR1 and CDR2: SGHTA, FQGTGA.

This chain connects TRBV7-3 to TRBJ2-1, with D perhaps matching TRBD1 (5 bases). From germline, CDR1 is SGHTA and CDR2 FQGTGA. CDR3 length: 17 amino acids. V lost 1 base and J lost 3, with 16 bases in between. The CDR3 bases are TGTGCCAGCAGCTTAAGCGCCGAGACAGTCGACTACAATGAGCAGTTCTTC. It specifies CASSLSAETVDYNEQFF.

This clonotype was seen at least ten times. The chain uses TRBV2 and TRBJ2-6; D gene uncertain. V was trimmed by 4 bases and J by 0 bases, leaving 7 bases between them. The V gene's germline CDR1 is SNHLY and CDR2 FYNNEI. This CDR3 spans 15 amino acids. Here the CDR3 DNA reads TGTGCCAGCAGTGCTCTCCACTCTGGGGCCAACGTCCTGACTTTC. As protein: CASSALHSGANVLTF.

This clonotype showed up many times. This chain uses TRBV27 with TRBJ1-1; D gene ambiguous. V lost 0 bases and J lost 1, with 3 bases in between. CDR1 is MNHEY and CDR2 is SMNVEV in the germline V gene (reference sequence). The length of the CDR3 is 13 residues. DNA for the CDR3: TGTGCCAGCAGTTTATCGGCGAACACTGAAGCTTTCTTT. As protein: CASSLSANTEAFF.

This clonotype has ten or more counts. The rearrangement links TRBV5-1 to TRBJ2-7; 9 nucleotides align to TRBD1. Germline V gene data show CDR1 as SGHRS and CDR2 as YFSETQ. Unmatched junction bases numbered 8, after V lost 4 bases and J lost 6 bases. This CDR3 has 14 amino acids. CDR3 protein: CASSRGQGVGEQYF. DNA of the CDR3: TGCGCCAGCAGCAGGGGACAGGGTGTGGGCGAGCAGTACTTC.

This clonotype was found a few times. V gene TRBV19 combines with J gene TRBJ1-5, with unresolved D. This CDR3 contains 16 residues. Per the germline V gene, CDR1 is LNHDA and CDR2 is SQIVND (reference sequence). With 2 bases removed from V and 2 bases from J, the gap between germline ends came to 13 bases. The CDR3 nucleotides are TGTGCCAGTAGTATATCGGCCACTTTGGGCAATCAGCCCCAGCATTTT. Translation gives CASSISATLGNQPQHF.

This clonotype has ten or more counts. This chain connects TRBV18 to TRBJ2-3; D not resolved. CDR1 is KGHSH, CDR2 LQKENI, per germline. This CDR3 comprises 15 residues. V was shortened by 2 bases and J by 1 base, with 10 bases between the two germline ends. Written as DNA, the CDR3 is TGTGCCAGCTCACCAACCCAACCCGGCACAGATACGCAGTATTTT. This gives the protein CASSPTQPGTDTQYF. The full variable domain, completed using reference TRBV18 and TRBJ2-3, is NAGVMQNPRHLVRRRGQEARLRCSPMKGHSHVYWYRQLPEEGLKFMVYLQKENIIDESGMPKERFSAEFPKEGPSILRIQQVVRGDSAAYFCASSPTQPGTDTQYFGPGTRLTVL.

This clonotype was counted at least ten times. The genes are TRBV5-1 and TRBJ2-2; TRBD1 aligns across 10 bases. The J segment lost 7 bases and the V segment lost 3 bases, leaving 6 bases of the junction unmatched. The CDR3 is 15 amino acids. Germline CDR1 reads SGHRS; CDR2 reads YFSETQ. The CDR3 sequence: CASSWRQGAGGELFF. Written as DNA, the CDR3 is TGCGCCAGCAGCTGGAGACAGGGGGCCGGCGGGGAGCTGTTTTTT.

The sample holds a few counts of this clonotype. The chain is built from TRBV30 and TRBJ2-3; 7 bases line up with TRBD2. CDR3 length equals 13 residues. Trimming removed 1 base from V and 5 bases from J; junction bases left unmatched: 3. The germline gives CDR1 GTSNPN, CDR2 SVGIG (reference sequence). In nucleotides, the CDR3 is TGTGCCTGGAGTGGCGGGAGTGGAGATACGCAGTATTTT. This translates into CAWSGGSGDTQYF.

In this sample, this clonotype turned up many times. The CDR3 loop reads CASSESRSNQPQHF. CDR3 nucleotides: TGTGCCAGCAGTGAAAGCAGGAGCAATCAGCCCCAGCATTTT. This chain joins TRBV6-1 and TRBJ1-5; no definite D call. V was trimmed by 2 bases and J by 1 base, leaving 6 bases between them. CDR1 is MNHNS, CDR2 SASEGT, per germline. The CDR3 extends over 14 amino acids.

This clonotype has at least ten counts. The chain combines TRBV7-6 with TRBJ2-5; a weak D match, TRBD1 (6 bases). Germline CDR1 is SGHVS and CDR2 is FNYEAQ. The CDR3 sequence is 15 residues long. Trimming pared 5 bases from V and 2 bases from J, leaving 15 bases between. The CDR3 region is CASSPSGGWQETQYF. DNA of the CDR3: TGTGCCAGCAGCCCCTCTGGGGGCTGGCAAGAGACCCAGTACTTC.

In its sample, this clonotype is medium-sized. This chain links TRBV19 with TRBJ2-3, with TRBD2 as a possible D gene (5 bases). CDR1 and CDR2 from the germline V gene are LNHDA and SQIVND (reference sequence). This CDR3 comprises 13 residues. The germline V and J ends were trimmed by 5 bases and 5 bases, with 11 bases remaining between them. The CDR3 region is CASSVLREDTQYF. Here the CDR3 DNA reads TGTGCCAGTAGTGTATTACGGGAAGATACGCAGTATTTT.

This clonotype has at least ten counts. The CDR3 loop reads CASSLGAGFSYNEQFF. The CDR3 nucleotides are TGTGCCAGCAGCTTAGGAGCGGGGTTCTCCTACAATGAGCAGTTCTTC. This chain connects TRBV7-2 to TRBJ2-1, with 7 bases lining up with TRBD2. This CDR3 region has 16 residues. The V segment lost 1 base and the J segment 0 bases; nucleotides outside the gene matches: 3. From germline, CDR1 is SGHTA and CDR2 FQGNSA. Full variable domain (remainder filled in from reference TRBV7-2 and TRBJ2-1): GAGVSQSPSNKVTEKGKDVELRCDPISGHTALYWYRQSLGQGLEFLIYFQGNSAPDKSGLPSDRFSAERTGGSVSTLTIQRTQQEDSAVYLCASSLGAGFSYNEQFFGPGTRLTVL.

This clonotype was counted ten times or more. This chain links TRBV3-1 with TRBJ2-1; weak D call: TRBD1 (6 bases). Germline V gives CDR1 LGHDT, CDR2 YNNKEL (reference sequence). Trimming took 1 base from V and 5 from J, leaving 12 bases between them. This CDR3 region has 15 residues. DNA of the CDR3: TGTGCCAGCAGCCAAGGGGGGCAGGAGCACAATGAGCAGTTCTTC. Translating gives CASSQGGQEHNEQFF.

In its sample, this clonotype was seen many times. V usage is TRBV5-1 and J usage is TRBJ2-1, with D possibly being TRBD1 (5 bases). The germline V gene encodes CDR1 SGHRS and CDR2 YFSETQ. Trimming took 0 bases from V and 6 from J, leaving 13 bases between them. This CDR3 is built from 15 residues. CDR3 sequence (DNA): TGCGCCAGCAGCTTGGAAGGACATCGAGCCAATGAGCAGTTCTTC. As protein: CASSLEGHRANEQFF.

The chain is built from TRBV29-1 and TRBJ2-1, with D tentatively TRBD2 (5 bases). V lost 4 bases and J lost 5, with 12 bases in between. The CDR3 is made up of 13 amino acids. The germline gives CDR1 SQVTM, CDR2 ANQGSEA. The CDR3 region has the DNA TGCAGCGTTGCCCGGGGAAGGGACAATGAGCAGTTCTTC. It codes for CSVARGRDNEQFF.

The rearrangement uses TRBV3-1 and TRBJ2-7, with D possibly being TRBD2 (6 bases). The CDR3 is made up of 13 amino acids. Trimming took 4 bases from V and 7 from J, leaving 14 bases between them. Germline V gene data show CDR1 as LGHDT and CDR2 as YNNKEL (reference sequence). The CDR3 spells CASSLAGAGEQYF. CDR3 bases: TGTGCCAGCAGCCTTGCTGGGGCGGGAGAGCAGTACTTC.

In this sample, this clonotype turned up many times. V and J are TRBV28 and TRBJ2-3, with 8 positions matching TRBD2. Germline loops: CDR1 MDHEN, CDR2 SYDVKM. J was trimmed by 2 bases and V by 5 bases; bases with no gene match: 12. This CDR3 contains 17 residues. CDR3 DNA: TGTGCCAGCAGTCCACCGACTAGCGCGAAGGCCACAGATACGCAGTATTTT. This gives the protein CASSPPTSAKATDTQYF.

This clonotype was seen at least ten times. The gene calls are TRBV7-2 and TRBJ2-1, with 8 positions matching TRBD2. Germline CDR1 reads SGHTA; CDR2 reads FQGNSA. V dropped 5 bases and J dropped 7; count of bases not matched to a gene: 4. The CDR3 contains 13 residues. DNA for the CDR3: TGTGCCAGCAGCATCCAGCGGGAGAATGAGCAGTTCTTC. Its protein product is CASSIQRENEQFF.

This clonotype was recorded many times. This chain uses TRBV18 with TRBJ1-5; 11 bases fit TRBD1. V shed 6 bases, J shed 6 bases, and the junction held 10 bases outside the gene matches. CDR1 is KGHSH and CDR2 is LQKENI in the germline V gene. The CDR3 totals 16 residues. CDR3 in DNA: TGTGCCAGCTCGTTGCAACCGGGACAGGGGGTTCAGCCCCAGCATTTT. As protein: CASSLQPGQGVQPQHF.

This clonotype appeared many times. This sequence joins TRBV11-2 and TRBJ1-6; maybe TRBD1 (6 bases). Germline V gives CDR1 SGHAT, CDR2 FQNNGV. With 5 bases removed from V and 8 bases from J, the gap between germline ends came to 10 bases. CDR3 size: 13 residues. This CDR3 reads CASSLRQDSPLHF. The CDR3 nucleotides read TGTGCCAGCAGCCTACGACAGGATTCACCCCTCCACTTT.

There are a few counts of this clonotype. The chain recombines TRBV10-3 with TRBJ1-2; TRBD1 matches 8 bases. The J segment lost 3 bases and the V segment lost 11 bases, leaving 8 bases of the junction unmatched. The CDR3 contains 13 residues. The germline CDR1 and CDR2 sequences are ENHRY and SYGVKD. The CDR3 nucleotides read TGTGCCCGTTCAGGGGGCATCGACTATGGCTACACCTTC. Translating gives CARSGGIDYGYTF.

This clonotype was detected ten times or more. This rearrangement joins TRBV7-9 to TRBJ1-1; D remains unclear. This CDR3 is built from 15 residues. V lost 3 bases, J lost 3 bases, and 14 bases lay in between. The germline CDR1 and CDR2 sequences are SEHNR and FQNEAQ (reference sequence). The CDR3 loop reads CASSFDVGLYTEAFF. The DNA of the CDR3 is TGTGCCAGCAGCTTTGACGTGGGCTTGTACACTGAAGCTTTCTTT.

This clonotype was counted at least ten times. The CDR3 DNA reads as TGCAGTGCTGCCAAAGGGGAGACCCAGTACTTC. Its protein product is CSAAKGETQYF. The chain links TRBV20-1 to TRBJ2-5, with D hard to call. The CDR3 length is 11 residues. The V gene lost 5 bases and the J gene lost 5 bases, with 9 bases spanning the gap. CDR1 is DFQATT, CDR2 SNEGSKA, per germline (reference sequence).

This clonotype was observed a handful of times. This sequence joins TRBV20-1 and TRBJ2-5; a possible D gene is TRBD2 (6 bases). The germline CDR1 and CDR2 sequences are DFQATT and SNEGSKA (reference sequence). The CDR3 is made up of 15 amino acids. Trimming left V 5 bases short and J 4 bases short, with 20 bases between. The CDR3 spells CSARPANMRGETQYF. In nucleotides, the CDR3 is TGCAGTGCTCGCCCCGCCAACATGCGGGGAGAGACCCAGTACTTC.

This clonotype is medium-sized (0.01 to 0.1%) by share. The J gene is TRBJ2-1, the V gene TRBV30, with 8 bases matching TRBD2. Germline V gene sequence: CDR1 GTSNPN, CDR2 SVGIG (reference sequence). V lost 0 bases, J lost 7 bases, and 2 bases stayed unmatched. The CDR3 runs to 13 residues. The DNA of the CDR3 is TGTGCCTGGAGTGTGGCTAGCGGGAATGAGCAGTTCTTC. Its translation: CAWSVASGNEQFF.

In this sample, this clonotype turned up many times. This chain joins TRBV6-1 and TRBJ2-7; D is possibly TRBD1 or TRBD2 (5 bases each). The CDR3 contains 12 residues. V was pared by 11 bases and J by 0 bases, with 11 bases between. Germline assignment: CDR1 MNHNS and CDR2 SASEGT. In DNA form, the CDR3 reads TGTGCCTCCGGGACGGCCTCCTACGAGCAGTACTTC. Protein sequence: CASGTASYEQYF.

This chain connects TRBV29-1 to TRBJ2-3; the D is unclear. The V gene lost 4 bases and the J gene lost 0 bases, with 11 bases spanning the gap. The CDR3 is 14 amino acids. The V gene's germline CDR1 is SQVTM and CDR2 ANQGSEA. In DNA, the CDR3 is TGCAGCGTTGCCACCCGGATTAGCACAGATACGCAGTATTTT. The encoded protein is CSVATRISTDTQYF.